These 21 T cell receptor beta chains came from one sample sequenced in a study of siplizumab effects on memory and regulatory T cells. Measured with immunoSEQ multiplex PCR; TCRdb has only the in-frame clones, and not every one. This sample has 100,000 or so clones, with about 90% found just once. Sequenced input: CD4+ T cells sorted from blood. These receptor sequences come from a human donor in good health.

CDR3 sequence reads: CASSIGSGSGANVLTF. The CDR3 coding sequence is TGTGCCAGTAGTATAGGGTCGGGCTCCGGGGCCAACGTCCTGACTTTC. The rearrangement links TRBV19 to TRBJ2-6, with D unresolved. V lost 1 base and J 4 bases, leaving 11 bases between the germline ends. The CDR3 contains 16 residues. Germline lookup yields CDR1 LNHDA and CDR2 SQIVND (reference sequence). Filled out from reference TRBV19 and TRBJ2-6, the complete variable domain reads DGGITQSPKYLFRKEGQNVTLSCEQNLNHDAMYWYRQDPGQGLRLIYYSQIVNDFQKGDIAEGYSVSREKKESFPLTVTSAQKNPTAFYLCASSIGSGSGANVLTFGAGSRLTVL.

The rearrangement joins TRBV7-3 to TRBJ2-7; 7 positions match TRBD1. Unmatched junction bases numbered 7, after V lost 3 bases and J lost 2 bases. The CDR3 extends over 15 amino acids. Germline CDR1 SGHTA, CDR2 FQGTGA. In DNA form, the CDR3 reads TGTGCCAGCAGCTTCGCCGGGACAGAACCCTACGAGCAGTACTTC. As protein: CASSFAGTEPYEQYF.

The chain combines TRBV7-6 with TRBJ2-1; either TRBD1 or TRBD2 may fit D (5 bases each). The V gene's germline CDR1 is SGHVS and CDR2 FNYEAQ. Trimming left V 3 bases short and J 10 bases short, with 7 bases between. The CDR3 sequence is 11 residues long. CDR3: CASSFEGEQFF. DNA for the CDR3: TGTGCCAGCAGCTTTGAGGGGGAGCAGTTCTTC.

The chain recombines TRBV6-5 with TRBJ2-5, with D possibly TRBD2 on 6 matching bases. Germline CDR1 MNHEY, CDR2 SVGAGI. This CDR3 contains 13 residues. With 5 bases removed from V and 5 bases from J, the gap between germline ends came to 12 bases. The chain's CDR3 is CASSRLGRETQYF. The CDR3 DNA reads TGTGCCAGCAGTCGACTAGGGCGGGAGACCCAGTACTTC.

This clone was recorded once. The chain employs TRBV2 and TRBJ2-5, with 11 bases aligning to TRBD1. CDR3 length equals 16 residues. V shed 6 bases and J 5 bases; nucleotides not matched to a gene: 11. Germline V lookup: CDR1 SNHLY, CDR2 FYNNEI. CDR3 bases: TGTGCCAGCAGGGAAAGCCGGGACAGGGGGAGGGAGACCCAGTACTTC. Its translation is CASRESRDRGRETQYF.

The rearrangement links TRBV25-1 to TRBJ1-2; D is uncertain. The CDR3 totals 13 residues. Trimming cost V 1 base and J 8 bases, with 11 bases left between them. The germline V gene has CDR1 MGHDK and CDR2 SYGVNS. CDR3 region: CASSESAGIGYTF. CDR3 sequence (DNA): TGTGCCAGCAGTGAATCGGCGGGGATAGGCTACACCTTC.

The J gene is TRBJ2-7, the V gene TRBV10-1; tentatively, D is TRBD1 (5 bases). Looked up from germline, CDR1 is WNHNN and CDR2 is SYGVQD (reference sequence). V was cut by 2 bases and J by 4 bases, with 15 bases left in between. The CDR3 is 15 residues long. The CDR3 nucleotides are TGCGCCAGCAGTGAGGGGTCGACAGCTAGGTACGAGCAGTACTTC. Encoded protein: CASSEGSTARYEQYF.

This clone has just a few counts. V and J are TRBV10-3 and TRBJ1-5; 7 nucleotides align to TRBD1. The length of the CDR3 is 14 residues. Germline V gene data show CDR1 as ENHRY and CDR2 as SYGVKD. After removal of 5 bases from V and 5 bases from J, the junction contained 6 bases not matched to a gene. DNA of the CDR3: TGTGCCATCAGTCTCCGGGACAGAGATCAGCCCCAGCATTTT. It yields the protein CAISLRDRDQPQHF.

The V and J genes are TRBV7-2 and TRBJ1-1, with 8 positions matching TRBD1. The CDR3 runs to 14 residues. V lost 5 bases and J lost 3; bases outside the gene matches: 5. CDR1 and CDR2 from the germline V gene are SGHTA and FQGNSA. CDR3 nucleotides: TGTGCCAGCAGCGCTGGACAGGGCTACACTGAAGCTTTCTTT. It yields the protein CASSAGQGYTEAFF. Filled out from reference TRBV7-2 and TRBJ1-1, the complete variable domain reads GAGVSQSPSNKVTEKGKDVELRCDPISGHTALYWYRQSLGQGLEFLIYFQGNSAPDKSGLPSDRFSAERTGGSVSTLTIQRTQQEDSAVYLCASSAGQGYTEAFFGQGTRLTVV.

This clone was detected only once. The rearrangement uses TRBV19 and TRBJ2-1, with 13 bases fitting TRBD2. V lost 0 bases, J lost 12 bases, and 11 bases stayed unmatched. The CDR3 totals 17 residues. The germline CDR1 and CDR2 sequences are LNHDA and SQIVND (reference sequence). In DNA form, the CDR3 reads TGTGCCAGTAGTATAGAATTAATGGGGACTAGCGGGATTACGCAGTTCTTC. It specifies CASSIELMGTSGITQFF.

This chain uses TRBV27 with TRBJ2-7; D ambiguous. Trimming took off 3 bases at V and 4 bases at J, with 13 bases between the two ends. CDR3 length: 14 amino acids. CDR1 MNHEY and CDR2 SMNVEV come from the germline V gene (reference sequence). Here the CDR3 reads CASSFTSTVYEQYF. As DNA, the CDR3 is TGTGCCAGCAGTTTTACTTCGACCGTATACGAGCAGTACTTC.

The chain carries TRBV6-1 and TRBJ1-1; unclear D gene. The CDR3 runs 15 residues. The germline V and J ends were trimmed by 0 bases and 5 bases, with 13 bases remaining between them. Germline V gives CDR1 MNHNS, CDR2 SASEGT. CDR3 DNA sequence: TGTGCCAGCAGTGAAGCCTTAGCCCTCGGGACTGAAGCTTTCTTT. This sequence encodes CASSEALALGTEAFF.

The chain combines TRBV5-1 with TRBJ2-1; perhaps TRBD2 as D (6 bases). Trimming left V 4 bases short and J 9 bases short, with 20 bases between. The CDR3 runs 15 residues. Germline CDR1 reads SGHRS; CDR2 reads YFSETQ. The CDR3 region has the DNA TGCGCCAGCAGCCCCGAAAGCGGAGCAGCGGGTGAGCAGTTCTTC. Translation: CASSPESGAAGEQFF.

J is TRBJ1-1 and V is TRBV10-3, with D tentatively TRBD1 (5 bases). CDR1 is ENHRY, CDR2 SYGVKD, per germline. V lost 3 bases and J lost 7, with 18 bases in between. The CDR3 has 15 residues. DNA for the CDR3: TGTGCCATCAGTGAAGGCACCGGTCGGGGGAGTGAAGCTTTCTTT. It encodes CAISEGTGRGSEAFF.

The gene calls are TRBV28 and TRBJ2-3; 10 bases fit TRBD2. The CDR3 runs to 15 residues. Germline V gene lookup returns CDR1 MDHEN and CDR2 SYDVKM. The V gene end was trimmed by 10 bases and the J gene end by 2 bases; junction bases not matched to a gene: 9. CDR3: CATVSGRLTTDTQYF. The CDR3 DNA reads as TGTGCCACGGTTAGCGGGAGGCTTACCACAGATACGCAGTATTTT.

This rearrangement joins TRBV7-9 to TRBJ2-3, with D unclear. Per the germline V gene, CDR1 is SEHNR and CDR2 is FQNEAQ (reference sequence). The CDR3 runs 16 residues. V dropped 5 bases and J dropped 1 base, with 16 bases sitting between them. In DNA, the CDR3 is TGTGCCAGCAGCCCCCAGTTACAGAGACGCACAGATACGCAGTATTTT. The encoded protein is CASSPQLQRRTDTQYF.

The chain joins TRBV5-6 to TRBJ2-7; the match to TRBD2 covers 7 bases. Germline CDR1 SGHDT, CDR2 YYEEEE. This CDR3 comprises 13 residues. Trimming cost V 3 bases and J 4 bases; bases outside gene matches: 4. The CDR3 reads CASSSSGPYEQYF. The CDR3 DNA follows: TGTGCCAGCAGCTCTAGCGGCCCTTACGAGCAGTACTTC.

The chain links TRBV6-5 to TRBJ2-5, with 10 bases matching TRBD1. This CDR3 comprises 14 residues. Germline CDR1 reads MNHEY; CDR2 reads SVGAGI. The J segment lost 6 bases and the V segment lost 5 bases, leaving 6 bases of the junction unmatched. For the CDR3, the DNA is TGTGCCAGCAGTCGGACAGGGGGTTGGAAGACCCAGTACTTC. This sequence encodes CASSRTGGWKTQYF.

This clone was seen just once. This chain links TRBV30 with TRBJ1-1; possibly TRBD1 for D (6 bases). The V end lost 3 bases, the J end lost 1 base, and 15 bases lay between the germline ends. This CDR3 has 15 amino acids. CDR1 and CDR2 (germline): GTSNPN, SVGIG (reference sequence). This CDR3 is CAWRAQGTRNTEAFF. DNA of the CDR3: TGTGCCTGGAGGGCACAGGGAACGCGGAACACTGAAGCTTTCTTT.

This chain uses TRBV30 with TRBJ1-2, with a weak D call TRBD1 (6 bases). The V end was cut by 2 bases, the J end by 7 bases, with 11 bases between. CDR1 is GTSNPN and CDR2 is SVGIG in the germline V gene (reference sequence). This CDR3 has 12 amino acids. CDR3 DNA: TGTGCCTGGAGTTGGGGGGCAGGTGGCTACACCTTC. Amino acid sequence: CAWSWGAGGYTF. The complete variable domain, with remaining parts taken from reference TRBV30 and TRBJ1-2, reads SQTIHQWPATLVQPVGSPLSLECTVEGTSNPNLYWYRQAAGRGLQLLFYSVGIGQISSEVPQNLSASRPQDRQFILSSKKLLLSDSGFYLCAWSWGAGGYTFGSGTRLTVV.

This clone has more than one count but fewer than ten. V is TRBV9 and J is TRBJ2-2; TRBD1 agrees at 8 bases. The CDR3 is made up of 16 amino acids. CDR1 SGDLS and CDR2 YYNGEE come from the germline V gene. With 0 bases clipped from V and 4 bases from J, the junction kept 5 bases outside the gene matches. This CDR3 reads CASSVGTGRSTGELFF. The CDR3 DNA is TGTGCCAGCAGCGTAGGGACAGGGCGGAGCACCGGGGAGCTGTTTTTT.